What follows are 10 T cell receptor beta chains derived from one specimen sequenced in a study of blood T cell repertoires in COVID-19. Assay used: immunoSEQ multiplex PCR; TCRdb lists only in-frame clones, some missing. The sample has approximately 250,000 clones, approximately 85% seen once. Sequencing was carried out using peripheral blood. These receptor sequences come from a man between 40 and 49 years old with acute or convalescent COVID-19.

This clone was counted once. The chain uses TRBV10-3 and TRBJ2-7; possibly TRBD1 for D (6 bases). This CDR3 spans 14 amino acids. V gave up 6 bases and J gave up 5 bases, with 17 bases separating them. Germline assignment: CDR1 ENHRY and CDR2 SYGVKD. The CDR3 is CAISEGQGIDEQYF. The CDR3 region has the DNA TGTGCCATCAGCGAAGGGCAGGGGATCGACGAGCAGTACTTC.

The table lists this clone with a few counts. The gene calls are TRBV3-1 (or the pseudogene TRBV3-2) and TRBJ2-7, with D possibly TRBD1 on 5 matching bases. The CDR3 length is 17 residues. The V end was cut by 1 base, the J end by 0 bases, with 16 bases between. Germline loops: CDR1 LGHDT, CDR2 YNNKEL (reference sequence). The CDR3 nucleotides read TGTGCCAGCAGCCAAGGGGGCTCCTTACCGCTCTCCTACGAGCAGTACTTC. Its translation is CASSQGGSLPLSYEQYF.

The chain has TRBV5-4 and TRBJ2-5; 12 nucleotides agree with TRBD2. Germline-derived CDR1 and CDR2 are SGHNT and YYREEE (reference sequence). J was trimmed by 1 base and V by 4 bases; bases with no gene match: 11. CDR3 size: 18 residues. CDR3 nucleotide sequence: TGTGCCAGCAGCCCGGGGGGCCTAGCGGGGGGGACCCAAGAGACCCAGTACTTC. This translates into CASSPGGLAGGTQETQYF.

This clone was seen at least ten times. J is TRBJ1-2 and V is TRBV20-1, with D maybe TRBD1 (6 bases). CDR1 is DFQATT, CDR2 SNEGSKA, per germline (reference sequence). The length of the CDR3 is 10 residues. The V end was cut by 5 bases, the J end by 6 bases, with 7 bases between. This CDR3 is CSAYRDGYTF. Here the CDR3 DNA reads TGCAGTGCTTACAGGGATGGCTACACCTTC.

In this sample, this clone turned up a few times. The chain has TRBV7-9 and TRBJ2-2, with D possibly being TRBD1 (5 bases). Germline V gives CDR1 SEHNR, CDR2 FQNEAQ (reference sequence). V was trimmed by 6 bases and J by 7 bases, leaving 18 bases between them. The CDR3 totals 15 residues. The CDR3 protein is CASSILQVMYGELFF. In nucleotides, the CDR3 is TGTGCCAGCAGTATTTTACAGGTTATGTACGGGGAGCTGTTTTTT.

The V call is TRBV7-9, the J call TRBJ1-2; TRBD1 matches at 10 bases. The CDR3 sequence is 15 residues long. CDR1 and CDR2 (germline): SEHNR, FQNEAQ (reference sequence). Trimming took 5 bases from V and 5 from J; bases not matched to a gene: 8. CDR3: CASSHGQGERYGYTF. In nucleotides, the CDR3 is TGTGCCAGCAGCCATGGACAGGGGGAGCGGTATGGCTACACCTTC.

For this clone: Other DNA sequences in this sample translate to the same CDR3. The rearrangement joins TRBV9 to TRBJ1-1, with D hard to call. The CDR3 sequence is 13 residues long. The germline gives CDR1 SGDLS, CDR2 YYNGEE. Trimming cost V 0 bases and J 3 bases, with 6 bases left between them. This chain's CDR3 is CASSVGPDTEAFF. CDR3 coding DNA: TGTGCCAGCAGCGTAGGTCCTGACACTGAAGCTTTCTTT.

The V call is TRBV11-2, the J call TRBJ2-2; D is uncertain. Germline V gives CDR1 SGHAT, CDR2 FQNNGV. This CDR3 region has 14 residues. Trimming stripped 2 bases from V and 7 bases from J, with 11 bases between. This CDR3 is CASSLSRRNGELFF. CDR3 DNA sequence: TGTGCCAGCAGCTTATCGAGGCGAAACGGGGAGCTGTTTTTT.

This rearrangement joins TRBV5-1 to TRBJ2-5; 13 positions match TRBD2. Losses at the gene ends were 4 bases for V and 0 bases for J; bases not matched to a gene: 3. Germline loops: CDR1 SGHRS, CDR2 YFSETQ. This CDR3 has 16 amino acids. The DNA of the CDR3 is TGCGCCAGCAGCCCAGGGACTAGCGGGGACCAAGAGACCCAGTACTTC. Protein product: CASSPGTSGDQETQYF.

The gene calls are TRBV5-1 and TRBJ2-3, with 9 bases that match TRBD2. The trim removed 0 bases at V and 2 bases at J, leaving 4 bases unmatched. In germline, CDR1 is SGHRS, CDR2 YFSETQ. The CDR3 totals 16 residues. The CDR3 DNA reads as TGCGCCAGCAGCTTGGTAGCGGGGGCCTACACAGATACGCAGTATTTT. Translating gives CASSLVAGAYTDTQYF.